Below are 13 T cell receptor beta chains sequenced from a single sample in a study of early T cells in non-severe SARS-CoV-2 infection. TCRdb processed the 5' RACE reads anew with MiXCR; each CDR3 protein has one entry. The repertoire holds tens of thousands of distinct CDR3 sequences, roughly 5% seen once, with roughly a tenth in the top ten. The sample consisted of whole blood. The receptors shown here come from an adult who was a healthcare worker with PCR-confirmed SARS-CoV-2 infection or an uninfected control (not recorded which).

This clonotype was recorded at least ten times. The genes are TRBV6-2 or TRBV6-3 and TRBJ2-1, with D possibly TRBD1 on 6 matching bases. The CDR3 spans 14 residues. The germline gives CDR1 MNHEY, CDR2 SVGEGT. Trimming left V 2 bases short and J 5 bases short, with 10 bases between. CDR3 coding DNA: TGTGCCAGCAGTTACGGAGGACAGAACAATGAGCAGTTCTTC. Amino acids: CASSYGGQNNEQFF.

This clonotype came up many times. The chain carries TRBV28 and TRBJ1-5, with 8 positions matching TRBD1. V dropped 4 bases and J dropped 7; count of bases not matched to a gene: 9. The CDR3 spans 15 residues. Germline-derived CDR1 and CDR2 are MDHEN and SYDVKM. As DNA, the CDR3 is TGTGCCAGCAGTTCTTCTGGGACAGGTCAACAGCCCCAGCATTTT. Protein: CASSSSGTGQQPQHF. Drawing the rest from reference TRBV28 and TRBJ1-5, the complete variable domain is DVKVTQSSRYLVKRTGEKVFLECVQDMDHENMFWYRQDPGLGLRLIYFSYDVKMKEKGDIPEGYSVSREKKERFSLILESASTNQTSMYLCASSSSGTGQQPQHFGDGTRLSIL.

This clonotype was seen a few times. The chain couples TRBV11-2 to TRBJ2-7; D gene ambiguous. Looked up from germline, CDR1 is SGHAT and CDR2 is FQNNGV. The CDR3 covers 15 residues. The V and J ends lost 0 bases and 1 base respectively, with 10 bases between them. The CDR3 region is CASSLDRYASYEQYF. CDR3 DNA sequence: TGTGCCAGCAGCTTAGATCGCTACGCATCCTACGAGCAGTACTTC. The whole variable domain, filled in from reference TRBV11-2 and TRBJ2-7, reads EAGVAQSPRYKIIEKRQSVAFWCNPISGHATLYWYQQILGQGPKLLIQFQNNGVVDDSQLPKDRFSAERLKGVDSTLKIQPAKLEDSAVYLCASSLDRYASYEQYFGPGTRLTVT.

This clonotype was detected ten times or more. V and J are TRBV7-9 and TRBJ2-1; D is undetermined. The length of the CDR3 is 11 residues. Germline CDR1 reads SEHNR; CDR2 reads FQNEAQ (reference sequence). V lost 2 bases to trimming and J lost 5 bases, with 1 base between them. CDR3 loop: CASSLHNEQFF. The CDR3 bases are TGTGCCAGCAGCTTACACAATGAGCAGTTCTTC.

This clonotype has ten or more counts. V is TRBV6-2 or TRBV6-3 and J is TRBJ2-1, with a tentative D call TRBD2 (6 bases). Between the trimmed V and J ends, which lost 5 bases and 6 bases, there was a span of 14 bases. Germline V gene lookup returns CDR1 MNHEY and CDR2 SVGEGT. This CDR3 region has 14 residues. The CDR3 loop reads CASSKTSGVNEQFF. DNA for the CDR3: TGTGCCAGCAGTAAGACTAGTGGGGTCAATGAGCAGTTCTTC.

This clonotype was found a few times. CDR3 region: CASSPPTAPYNEQFF. The CDR3 coding sequence is TGTGCCAGCAGCCCCCCCACGGCCCCCTACAATGAGCAGTTCTTC. This chain connects TRBV7-8 to TRBJ2-1; D remains unclear. The V and J ends lost 5 bases and 2 bases respectively, with 13 bases between them. The CDR3 is 15 residues long. The germline V gene encodes CDR1 SGHVS and CDR2 FQNEAQ.

In its sample, this clonotype was seen many times. This rearrangement joins TRBV27 to TRBJ1-5; D not resolved. The length of the CDR3 is 13 residues. V lost 2 bases and J lost 5, with 7 bases in between. Germline CDR1 reads MNHEY; CDR2 reads SMNVEV (reference sequence). The CDR3 sequence: CASSLRRDQPQHF. In nucleotides, the CDR3 is TGTGCCAGCAGTTTAAGACGGGATCAGCCCCAGCATTTT.

This clonotype was counted at least ten times. The chain employs TRBV20-1 and TRBJ2-7; no clear D gene. V was cut by 6 bases and J by 6 bases, with 15 bases left in between. The CDR3 spans 12 residues. From germline, CDR1 is DFQATT and CDR2 SNEGSKA (reference sequence). CDR3 sequence reads: CSAEGRIGEQYF. The CDR3 region has the DNA TGCAGTGCAGAAGGGCGGATCGGCGAGCAGTACTTC.

In this sample, this clonotype turned up a few times. The chain joins TRBV19 to TRBJ2-5, with TRBD1 matching over 7 bases. CDR1 and CDR2 from the germline V gene are LNHDA and SQIVND (reference sequence). The CDR3 has 14 residues. V lost 6 bases, J lost 2 bases, and 6 bases stayed unmatched. Here the CDR3 reads CASRPAGGQETQYF. The DNA for the CDR3 is TGTGCCAGTAGGCCCGCAGGGGGACAAGAGACCCAGTACTTC.

In this sample, this clonotype turned up many times. The junction departs from germline at one end; a sequencing error may be responsible. The CDR3 DNA follows: TGTGCCAGCAGTCCCAGGGGTAGGGGGGCCGTCTTC. This gives the protein CASSPRGRGAVF. This chain joins TRBV6-5 and TRBJ2-7, with D possibly called TRBD1 or TRBD2 (6 bases each). The CDR3 has 12 residues. Looked up from germline, CDR1 is MNHEY and CDR2 is SVGAGI.

This clonotype was counted many times. This chain links TRBV6-1 with TRBJ2-7; 7 bases line up with TRBD1. Per the germline V gene, CDR1 is MNHNS and CDR2 is SASEGT. V trimming: 4 bases; J trimming: 6 bases; junction bases outside the gene matches: 6. The CDR3 has 13 amino acids. The CDR3 nucleotides read TGTGCCAGCAGTGCCGACAGGGTCCGCGAGCAGTACTTC. This gives the protein CASSADRVREQYF.

This clonotype came up many times. The chain uses TRBV7-9 and TRBJ2-1; tentative D call: TRBD2 (6 bases). CDR1 is SEHNR and CDR2 is FQNEAQ in the germline V gene (reference sequence). The V gene lost 5 bases and the J gene lost 6 bases, with 11 bases spanning the gap. The CDR3 is made up of 13 amino acids. The CDR3 is CASSTGLANEQFF. The CDR3 nucleotides read TGTGCCAGCAGCACGGGACTGGCCAATGAGCAGTTCTTC.

The table lists this clonotype with many counts. The V call is TRBV13, the J call TRBJ2-1, with D possibly matching TRBD1 (5 bases). The CDR3 consists of 15 residues. V gave up 0 bases and J gave up 1 base, with 7 bases separating them. The germline CDR1 and CDR2 sequences are PRHDT and FYEKMQ (reference sequence). CDR3 in amino acids: CASSLGQGSYNEQFF. CDR3 in DNA: TGTGCCAGCAGCTTAGGGCAGGGTTCCTACAATGAGCAGTTCTTC.